This TCR beta chain stems from a study of cytomegalovirus exposure and HLA in healthy donors. Study-level background: A later analysis reported the same platform for the 100 to 150 validation repertoires and the 650 to 750 first-cohort repertoires.

Clones were read by immunoSEQ multiplex PCR, and TCRdb kept only the in-frame ones, dropping some. The sample records approximately 190,000 clones, 65% to 90% being singletons. The CDR3 contains 16 residues. The junction had 12 bases not matched to a gene; V was cut back by 3 bases and J by 5 bases. The germline gives CDR1 SNHLY, CDR2 FYNNEI. Findings and caveats of the study: Reportedly, diagnosis of cytomegalovirus status by the classifier showed high specificity and sensitivity. Subsequent analysis showed first-cohort TCR clusters tending to co-occur in roughly 130 validation repertoires. Rare sequences made up most TCRs, while some public TCRs were found in many donors.

As to this clone: Its antigen remains unknown.

The sequenced sample was PBMCs. The source is a woman in her 30s in good health and CMV-seropositive. This chain connects TRBV2 to TRBJ2-5, with 7 bases lining up with TRBD2. The CDR3 protein is CASSDPGGSRRETQYF. DNA for the CDR3: TGTGCCAGCAGTGATCCTGGCGGGAGTCGTCGGGAGACCCAGTACTTC.